Listed below are T cell receptor beta chains from one sample, sequenced in a study of T cells after yellow fever vaccination. TCRdb ran MiXCR on the 5' RACE reads and lists one entry per CDR3 protein. The table lists about 140,000 distinct CDR3 sequences, roughly 8.2% of them singletons, with roughly 0.71% in the top ten. Specimen: CD4+ T cells sorted from PBMCs, collected 5 days after the yellow fever booster vaccination. The receptors here all came from a man aged 25 to 40 who received the YFV17D yellow fever vaccine. Each CDR3 is given with its conserved first and last residue. A D gene is named only where the DNA matches it firmly. Not all rows give a size; the values are once, few, many and, for expanded clones, a class.

V gene	D gene	J gene	clone size	CDR3 DNA	CDR3 protein
TRBV12-3/TRBV12-4	-	TRBJ2-1	many	TGTGCCAGCAACCCTTCCGGACACAATGAGCAGTTCTTC	CASNPSGHNEQFF
TRBV20-1	-	TRBJ2-1	many	TGCAGCGCGGTCGGACTCGTGGTCAATGAGCAGTTCTTC	CSAVGLVVNEQFF
TRBV24-1	-	TRBJ1-1	many	TGTGCCACCAGTGAAAGGGGCGGCGGGAGGGCTTTCTTT	CATSERGGGRAFF
TRBV3-1	TRBD1	TRBJ1-3	many	TGTGCCAGCAGCCCGGCAGGGGGCTTGGGAAACACCATATATTTT	CASSPAGGLGNTIYF
TRBV3-1	TRBD2	TRBJ2-1	few	TGTGCCAGCAGCCCCTGGACTAGCGGGAGCCACAATGAGCAGTTCTTC	CASSPWTSGSHNEQFF
TRBV10-3	-	TRBJ2-3	many	TGTGCCATCAGAGGACAGTTTGATACGCAGTATTTT	CAIRGQFDTQYF
TRBV6-5	-	TRBJ1-1	many	TGTGCCAGCAGTTACGGTCGAGGCACTGAAGCTTTCTTT	CASSYGRGTEAFF
TRBV5-1	TRBD2	TRBJ2-1	many	TGCGCCAGCAGCCCAGGGACTAGCGGGAGGGCGGAGCAGTTCTTC	CASSPGTSGRAEQFF
TRBV6-2/TRBV6-3	-	TRBJ2-5	many	TGTGCCAGCAGTTACGTTTCCAGGGCTGAAGAGACCCAGTACTTC	CASSYVSRAEETQYF
TRBV24-1	-	TRBJ2-7	-	TGTGCCACCAGTGATGACTCCTACGAGCAGTACTTC	CATSDDSYEQYF
TRBV28	-	TRBJ2-3	many	TGTGCCAGCAGTCCTTACCGTGTGGGCGCAGATACGCAGTATTTT	CASSPYRVGADTQYF
TRBV6-1	-	TRBJ1-6	many	TGTGCCAGCAGTGAAGATCTTTCACCCCTCCACTTT	CASSEDLSPLHF
TRBV20-1	TRBD2	TRBJ2-1	many	TGCAGTGCTAGAGATTCCCTAGCGGCCTACAATGAGCAGTTCTTC	CSARDSLAAYNEQFF
TRBV5-6	-	TRBJ2-7	many	TGTGCCAGCAGCTTGTACAACGAGCAGTACTTC	CASSLYNEQYF
TRBV21-1	-	TRBJ2-5	many	TGTGCCAGCAGCAAAGCCGGGGGAAGGGGAGAGACCCAGTACTTC	CASSKAGGRGETQYF
TRBV12-3/TRBV12-4	-	TRBJ1-5	many	TGTGCCAGCAGTTTTCGGGAGGCTGGTCAGCCCCAGCATTTT	CASSFREAGQPQHF
TRBV10-3	TRBD1	TRBJ2-4	many	TGTGCCATCAGTGACGGTCCGGGACAGGGTGCTTACATTCAGTACTTC	CAISDGPGQGAYIQYF
TRBV6-1	-	TRBJ1-6	few	TGTGCCAGCAGTGGAAGAGCGGGTCGGAATGATTCACCCCTCCACTTT	CASSGRAGRNDSPLHF
TRBV7-2	TRBD1	TRBJ1-1	many	TGTGCCAGCAGCAGGGGGCGGACAGTTGGCACTGAAGCTTTCTTT	CASSRGRTVGTEAFF
TRBV12-3/TRBV12-4	-	TRBJ2-3	many	TGTGCCAGCAGCGCGAGAGGCGTCGGGGGAGATACGCAGTATTTT	CASSARGVGGDTQYF
TRBV30	TRBD2	TRBJ2-5	few	TGTCCCGGGGGCAAGGGACTAGCGGTTCAAGAGACCCAGTACTTC	CPGGKGLAVQETQYF
TRBV12-3/TRBV12-4	-	TRBJ2-1	many	TGTGCCAGCAGTATAAGTACAGGAAGGGGTACTATTGAGCAGTTCTTC	CASSISTGRGTIEQFF
TRBV7-7	-	TRBJ2-3	many	TGTGCCAGCAGCCGGAGCTCCAGGGTCGGCACAGATACGCAGTATTTT	CASSRSSRVGTDTQYF
TRBV29-1	TRBD1	TRBJ2-1	many	TGCAGCGTTGCGGCCCCGGGACAGCACCACAATGAGCAGTTCTTC	CSVAAPGQHHNEQFF
TRBV20-1	-	TRBJ1-1	many	TGCAGTGCTAGGTCTGGGGCTGCGAACACTGAAGCTTTCTTT	CSARSGAANTEAFF
TRBV14	TRBD2	TRBJ2-7	many	TGTGCCAGCAGTTCCGGACTAGCGGGAGGGCACGAGCAGTACTTC	CASSSGLAGGHEQYF
TRBV19	-	TRBJ2-1	many	TGTGCCAGTAGTGTCGACAGGAGAAGCGGGAATGAGCAGTTCTTC	CASSVDRRSGNEQFF
TRBV29-1	TRBD1	TRBJ2-7	many	TGCAGCGTTAGGGGGCAGATCTACGAGCAGTACTTC	CSVRGQIYEQYF
TRBV21-1	-	TRBJ2-1	many	TGTGCCAGCAGCAAGGTTCAAGCGGGACCCTTGCAGTTCTTC	CASSKVQAGPLQFF
TRBV3-1	TRBD2	TRBJ2-3	many	TGTGCCAGCAGCCAAATCGCTAGCGGGGGCACAGATACGCAGTATTTT	CASSQIASGGTDTQYF
TRBV28	-	TRBJ2-7	many	TGTGCCAGCAGTTTTGGGGATAGGGACGTCTACGAGCAGTACTTC	CASSFGDRDVYEQYF
TRBV20-1	-	TRBJ2-3	many	TGCAGTGCCCGCCGCCACCTAGCGAACCCCACAGATACGCAGTATTTT	CSARRHLANPTDTQYF
TRBV20-1	-	TRBJ1-5	few	TGCAGTGCTATTAATCCTCTTTTTAGCAATCAGCCCCAGCATTTT	CSAINPLFSNQPQHF
TRBV10-2	-	TRBJ1-2	many	TGCGCCAGCAGTGAATGGGGTAATCGGGGCTACACCTTC	CASSEWGNRGYTF
TRBV21-1	-	TRBJ2-5	many	TGTGCCAGCGTCCCGAAGGACGGATACCAAGAGACCCAGTACTTC	CASVPKDGYQETQYF